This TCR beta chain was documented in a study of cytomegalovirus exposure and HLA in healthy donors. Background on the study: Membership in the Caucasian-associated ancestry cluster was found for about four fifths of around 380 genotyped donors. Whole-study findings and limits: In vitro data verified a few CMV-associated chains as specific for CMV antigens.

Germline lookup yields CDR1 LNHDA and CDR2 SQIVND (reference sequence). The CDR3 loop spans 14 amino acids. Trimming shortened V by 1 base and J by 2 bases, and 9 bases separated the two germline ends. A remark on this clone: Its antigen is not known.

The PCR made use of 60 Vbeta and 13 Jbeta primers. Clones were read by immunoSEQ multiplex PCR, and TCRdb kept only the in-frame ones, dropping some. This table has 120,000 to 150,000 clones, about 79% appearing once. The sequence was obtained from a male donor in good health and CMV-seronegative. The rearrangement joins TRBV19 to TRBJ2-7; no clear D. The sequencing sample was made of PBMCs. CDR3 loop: CASSIVHTTYEQYF. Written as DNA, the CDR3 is TGTGCCAGTAGTATAGTTCACACTACCTACGAGCAGTACTTC.